One and the same sample provided the 5 T cell receptor beta chains below, sequenced in a study of blood T cell repertoires in COVID-19 (dated by TCRdb to 2018 to 2020). The library was generated by the immunoSEQ multiplex PCR assay. Here the immuneACCESS table is served through TCRdb, limited to in-frame sequences with V and J called. Missing clones are a known gap in these copies; in checked studies unresolved V genes cover under half, and the rest lacks a known reason. This sample gives under 35,000 clones in total; over 80% of them show up just once. 5.4% of the sample belongs to the ten largest clones. Source material: peripheral blood. Receptors originate from a human donor in a cohort sampled during active COVID-19.

The rearrangement joins TRBV7-9 to TRBJ2-3; D not resolved. CDR1 and CDR2 (germline): SEHNR, FQNEAQ (reference sequence). The length of the CDR3 is 12 residues. V shed 5 bases and J shed 3 bases, with 6 bases lying between them. The DNA of the CDR3 is TGTGCCAGCAGCCCCCCTACAGATACGCAGTATTTT. Translating gives CASSPPTDTQYF.

V is TRBV7-9 and J is TRBJ2-4, with 7 bases aligning to TRBD2. Germline V gene sequence: CDR1 SEHNR, CDR2 FQNEAQ (reference sequence). This CDR3 region has 17 residues. V was pared by 1 base and J by 0 bases, with 6 bases of the junction left unmatched. The CDR3 protein is CASSLGVAGEAKNIQYF. In nucleotides, the CDR3 is TGTGCCAGCAGCTTAGGAGTGGCGGGGGAAGCCAAAAACATTCAGTACTTC.

J is TRBJ1-3 and V is TRBV5-4; maybe TRBD1 (6 bases). The CDR3 sequence is 18 residues long. Germline-derived CDR1 and CDR2 are SGHNT and YYREEE (reference sequence). Trimming took off 3 bases at V and 0 bases at J, with 19 bases between the two ends. In DNA form, the CDR3 reads TGTGCCAGCAGCTCGCATGCTTTGGGGGCCATCTCTGGAAACACCATATATTTT. Translating it yields CASSSHALGAISGNTIYF.

The chain is built from TRBV19 and TRBJ2-1; TRBD2 matches at 8 bases. Germline V gene data show CDR1 as LNHDA and CDR2 as SQIVND (reference sequence). The CDR3 runs to 15 residues. Unmatched junction bases numbered 9, after V lost 7 bases and J lost 4 bases. The DNA for the CDR3 is TGTGCCAGTACGGAAGGGGTAGCGGGGTACAATGAGCAGTTCTTC. Translated: CASTEGVAGYNEQFF.

V usage is TRBV7-2 and J usage is TRBJ2-3; unclear D gene. In germline, CDR1 is SGHTA, CDR2 FQGNSA. V shed 4 bases and J shed 0 bases, with 11 bases lying between them. The CDR3 contains 15 residues. Written as DNA, the CDR3 is TGTGCCAGCAGCTACCTCTTTACTAGCACAGATACGCAGTATTTT. Translated, it gives CASSYLFTSTDTQYF.